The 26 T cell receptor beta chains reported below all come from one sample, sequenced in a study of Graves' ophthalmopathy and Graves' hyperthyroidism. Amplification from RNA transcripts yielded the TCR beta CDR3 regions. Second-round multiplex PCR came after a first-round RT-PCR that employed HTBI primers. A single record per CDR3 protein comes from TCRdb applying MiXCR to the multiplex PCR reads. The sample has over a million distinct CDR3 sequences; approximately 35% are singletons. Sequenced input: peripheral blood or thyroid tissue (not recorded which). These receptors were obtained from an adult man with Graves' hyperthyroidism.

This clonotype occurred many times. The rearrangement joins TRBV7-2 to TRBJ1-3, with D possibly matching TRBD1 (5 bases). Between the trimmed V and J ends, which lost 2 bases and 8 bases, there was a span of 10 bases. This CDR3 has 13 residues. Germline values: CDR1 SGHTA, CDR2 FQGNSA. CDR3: CASSLSPGDTIYF. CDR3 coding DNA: TGTGCCAGCAGCTTAAGTCCGGGGGACACCATATATTTT.

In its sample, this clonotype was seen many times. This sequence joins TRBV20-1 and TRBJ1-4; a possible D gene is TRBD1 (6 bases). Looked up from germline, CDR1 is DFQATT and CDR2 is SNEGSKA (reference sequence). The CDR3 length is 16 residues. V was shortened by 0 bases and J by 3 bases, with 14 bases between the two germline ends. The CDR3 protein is CSAREGASHANEKLFF. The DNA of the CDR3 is TGCAGTGCTAGAGAGGGGGCCAGCCACGCTAATGAAAAACTGTTTTTT.

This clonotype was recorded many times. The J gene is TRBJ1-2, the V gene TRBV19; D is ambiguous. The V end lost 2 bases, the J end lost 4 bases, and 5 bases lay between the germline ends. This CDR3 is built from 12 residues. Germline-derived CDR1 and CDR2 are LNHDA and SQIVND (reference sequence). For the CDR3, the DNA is TGTGCCAGTAGTATATCCGTCTATGGCTACACCTTC. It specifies CASSISVYGYTF.

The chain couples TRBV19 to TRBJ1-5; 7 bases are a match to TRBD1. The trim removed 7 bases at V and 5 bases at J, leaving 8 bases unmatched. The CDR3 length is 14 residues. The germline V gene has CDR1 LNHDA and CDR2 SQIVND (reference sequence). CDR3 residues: CASTPGQPDQPQHF. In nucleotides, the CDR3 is TGTGCCAGTACACCGGGACAGCCCGATCAGCCCCAGCATTTT.

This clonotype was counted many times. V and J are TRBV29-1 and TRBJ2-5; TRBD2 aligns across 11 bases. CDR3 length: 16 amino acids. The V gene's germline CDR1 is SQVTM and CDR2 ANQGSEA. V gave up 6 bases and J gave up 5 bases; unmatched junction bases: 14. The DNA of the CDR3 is TGCAGCGTCTCAGGGACTAGCGGCATGCCAGCGGAGACCCAGTACTTC. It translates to CSVSGTSGMPAETQYF.

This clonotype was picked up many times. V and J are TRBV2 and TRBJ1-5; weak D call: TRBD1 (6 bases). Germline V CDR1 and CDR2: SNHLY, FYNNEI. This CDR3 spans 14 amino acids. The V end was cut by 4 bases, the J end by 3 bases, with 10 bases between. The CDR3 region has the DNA TGTGCCAGCAGTGGGGAGGGGGACAATCAGCCCCAGCATTTT. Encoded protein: CASSGEGDNQPQHF.

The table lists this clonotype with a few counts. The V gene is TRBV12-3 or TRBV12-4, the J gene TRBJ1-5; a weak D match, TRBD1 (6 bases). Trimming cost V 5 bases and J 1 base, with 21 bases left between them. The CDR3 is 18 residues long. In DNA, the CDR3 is TGTGCCAGCAGTGTCTCTTCCGGGGGCCCGGCGAGCAATCAGCCCCAGCATTTT. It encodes CASSVSSGGPASNQPQHF.

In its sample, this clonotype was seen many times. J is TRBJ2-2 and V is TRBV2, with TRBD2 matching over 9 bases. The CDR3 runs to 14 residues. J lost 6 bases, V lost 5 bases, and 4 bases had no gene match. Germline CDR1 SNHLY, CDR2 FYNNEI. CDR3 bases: TGTGCCAGCAGTTCACTAGCGGGTGCCGGGGAGCTGTTTTTT. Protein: CASSSLAGAGELFF.

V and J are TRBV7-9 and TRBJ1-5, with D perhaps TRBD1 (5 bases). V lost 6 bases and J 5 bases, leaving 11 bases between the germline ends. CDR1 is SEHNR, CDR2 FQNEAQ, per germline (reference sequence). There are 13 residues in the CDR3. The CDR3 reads CASSVRDDQPQHF. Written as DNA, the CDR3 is TGTGCCAGCAGTGTCAGGGACGATCAGCCCCAGCATTTT.

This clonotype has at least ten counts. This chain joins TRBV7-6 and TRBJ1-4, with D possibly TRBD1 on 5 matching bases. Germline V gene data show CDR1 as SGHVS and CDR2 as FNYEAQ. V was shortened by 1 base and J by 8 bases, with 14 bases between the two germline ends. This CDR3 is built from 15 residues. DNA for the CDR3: TGTGCCAGCAGCTTAGTAGGGACGGCGGACGAAAAACTGTTTTTT. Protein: CASSLVGTADEKLFF.

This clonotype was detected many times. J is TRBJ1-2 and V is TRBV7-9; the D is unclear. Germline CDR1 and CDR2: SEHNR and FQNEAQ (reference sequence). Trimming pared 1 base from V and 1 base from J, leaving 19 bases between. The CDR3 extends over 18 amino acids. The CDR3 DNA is TGTGCCAGCAGCTTAGTGAGGCAGGAACCTCTGATTAACTATGGCTACACCTTC. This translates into CASSLVRQEPLINYGYTF.

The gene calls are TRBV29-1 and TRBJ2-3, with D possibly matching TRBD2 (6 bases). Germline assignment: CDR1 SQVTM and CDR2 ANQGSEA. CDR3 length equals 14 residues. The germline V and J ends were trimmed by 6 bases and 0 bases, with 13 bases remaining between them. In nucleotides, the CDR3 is TGCAGCGTCGAGCGGGCCCCTAGCACAGATACGCAGTATTTT. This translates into CSVERAPSTDTQYF.

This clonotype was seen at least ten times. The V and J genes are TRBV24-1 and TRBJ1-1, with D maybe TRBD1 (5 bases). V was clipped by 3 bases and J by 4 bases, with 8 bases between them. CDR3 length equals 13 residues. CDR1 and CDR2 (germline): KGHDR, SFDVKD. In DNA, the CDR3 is TGTGCCACCAGTGATCGGGACGCCACTGAAGCTTTCTTT. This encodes CATSDRDATEAFF.

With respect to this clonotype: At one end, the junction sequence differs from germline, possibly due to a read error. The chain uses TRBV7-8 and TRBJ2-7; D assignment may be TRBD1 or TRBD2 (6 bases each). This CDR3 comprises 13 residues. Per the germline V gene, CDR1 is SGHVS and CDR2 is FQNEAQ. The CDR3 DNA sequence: TGTGCCAGCAGTTTAGCGCGGGGCAGGGGGCAGTACTTC. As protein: CASSLARGRGQYF. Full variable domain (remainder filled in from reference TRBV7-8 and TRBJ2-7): GAGVSQSPRYKVAKRGQDVALRCDPISGHVSLFWYQQALGQGPEFLTYFQNEAQLDKSGLPSDRFFAERPEGSVSTLKIQRTQQEDSAVYLCASSLARGRGQYFGPGTRLTVT.

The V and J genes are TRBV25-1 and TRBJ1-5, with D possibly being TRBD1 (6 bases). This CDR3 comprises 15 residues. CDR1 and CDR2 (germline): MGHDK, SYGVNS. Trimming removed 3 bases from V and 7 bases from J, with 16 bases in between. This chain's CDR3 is CASSDSSYRAQPQHF. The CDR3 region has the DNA TGTGCCAGCAGTGATTCCTCATACAGGGCCCAGCCCCAGCATTTT.

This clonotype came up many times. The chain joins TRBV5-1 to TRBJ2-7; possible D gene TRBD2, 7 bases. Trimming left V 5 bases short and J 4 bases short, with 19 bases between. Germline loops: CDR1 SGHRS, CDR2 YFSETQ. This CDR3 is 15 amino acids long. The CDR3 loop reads CASRRTGGDGYEQYF. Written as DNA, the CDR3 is TGCGCCAGCAGACGTACGGGGGGCGATGGATACGAGCAGTACTTC.

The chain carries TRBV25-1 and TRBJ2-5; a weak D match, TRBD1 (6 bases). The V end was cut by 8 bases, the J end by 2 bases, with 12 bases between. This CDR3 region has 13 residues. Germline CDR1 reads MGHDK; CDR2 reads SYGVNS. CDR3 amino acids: CASLDRQQETQYF. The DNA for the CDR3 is TGTGCCAGCCTAGACAGGCAACAAGAGACCCAGTACTTC.

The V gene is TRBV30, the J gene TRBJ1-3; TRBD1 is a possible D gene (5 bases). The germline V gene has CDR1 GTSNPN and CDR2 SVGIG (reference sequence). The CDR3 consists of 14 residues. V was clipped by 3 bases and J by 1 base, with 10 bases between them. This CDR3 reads CAWRAPGSGNTIYF. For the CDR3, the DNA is TGTGCCTGGAGGGCGCCAGGGTCTGGAAACACCATATATTTT.

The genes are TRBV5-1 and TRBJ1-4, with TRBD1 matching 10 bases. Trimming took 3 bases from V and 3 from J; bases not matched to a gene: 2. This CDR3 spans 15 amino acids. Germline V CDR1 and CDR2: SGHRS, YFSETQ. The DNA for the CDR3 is TGCGCCAGCAGCTATGGGACAGGGGCTAATGAAAAACTGTTTTTT. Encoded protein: CASSYGTGANEKLFF.

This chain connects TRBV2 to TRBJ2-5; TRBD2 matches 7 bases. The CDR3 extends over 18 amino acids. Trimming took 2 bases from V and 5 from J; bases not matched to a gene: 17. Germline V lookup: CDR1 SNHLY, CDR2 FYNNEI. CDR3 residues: CASSERLADRNKRETQYF. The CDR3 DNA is TGTGCCAGCAGTGAAAGGCTAGCGGACCGAAACAAGAGGGAGACCCAGTACTTC.

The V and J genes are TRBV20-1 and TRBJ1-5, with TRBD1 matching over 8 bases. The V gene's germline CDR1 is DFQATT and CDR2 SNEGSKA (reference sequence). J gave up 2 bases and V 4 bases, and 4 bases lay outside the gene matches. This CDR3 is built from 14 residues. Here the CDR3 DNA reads TGCAGTGCTAAAACAGGGGGAGGCAATCAGCCCCAGCATTTT. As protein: CSAKTGGGNQPQHF.

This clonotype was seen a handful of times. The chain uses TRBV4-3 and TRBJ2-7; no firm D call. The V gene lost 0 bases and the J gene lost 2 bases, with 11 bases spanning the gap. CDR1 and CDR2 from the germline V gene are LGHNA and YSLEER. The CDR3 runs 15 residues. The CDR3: CASSQDITRTYEQYF. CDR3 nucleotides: TGCGCCAGCAGCCAAGATATTACGCGCACCTACGAGCAGTACTTC.

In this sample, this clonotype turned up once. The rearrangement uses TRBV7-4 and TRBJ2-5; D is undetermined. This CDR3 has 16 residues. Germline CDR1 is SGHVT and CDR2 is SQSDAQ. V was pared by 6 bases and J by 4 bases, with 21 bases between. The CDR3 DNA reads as TGTGCCAGCAGTTTGGATATTTACGGAAGGCGAGAGACCCAGTACTTC. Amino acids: CASSLDIYGRRETQYF.

CDR3 coding DNA: TGTGCCATCAGGGCATCGGACAGGGAGGCCCAGCATTTT. Its translation: CAIRASDREAQHF. V and J are TRBV10-3 and TRBJ1-5, with TRBD1 identical over 8 bases. CDR1 and CDR2 (germline): ENHRY, SYGVKD. V gave up 6 bases and J gave up 11 bases; unmatched junction bases: 9. CDR3 length equals 13 residues.

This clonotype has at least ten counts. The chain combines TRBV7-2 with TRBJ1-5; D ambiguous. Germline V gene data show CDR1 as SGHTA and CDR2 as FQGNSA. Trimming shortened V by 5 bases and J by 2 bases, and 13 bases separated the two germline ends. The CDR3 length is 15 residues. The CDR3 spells CASSRAGLGNQPQHF. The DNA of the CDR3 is TGTGCCAGCAGCCGGGCGGGTTTGGGCAATCAGCCCCAGCATTTT.

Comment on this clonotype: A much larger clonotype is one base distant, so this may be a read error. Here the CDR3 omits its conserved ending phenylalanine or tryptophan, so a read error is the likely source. CDR3 residues: CASKRDRGNTEAFS. The CDR3 DNA reads TGTGCCAGCAAAAGGGACAGGGGAAACACTGAAGCTTTCTCT. This chain uses TRBV2 with TRBJ1-1, with 10 bases that match TRBD1. Germline CDR1 reads SNHLY; CDR2 reads FYNNEI. The CDR3 contains 14 residues. Trimming cost V 7 bases and J 2 bases; bases outside gene matches: 4.